Sequencing of this T cell receptor beta chain was carried out in a study of shared clonotypes between healthy human individuals. About the research overall: The cohort comprised a couple of women and a few men. Their ages spanned 18 to 49 years. Study-level points and caveats: Collection of samples was limited to blood; tissue repertoires likely differ.

Genomic DNA for unsorted samples was obtained from around 97 million PBMCs. Ten immunoSEQ deep assay plates held the unsorted PBMC DNA. Libraries were prepared by immunoSEQ multiplex PCR; TCRdb keeps only in-frame clonotypes and omits some of them. The profile shows 400,000 to 500,000 clones, roughly 85% of them singletons. The V and J ends lost 1 base and 6 bases respectively, with 7 bases between them. The CDR3 length is 13 residues. CDR1 is SGHNT, CDR2 YENEEA, per germline. This clone has a single count. Its antigen is unknown. V and J are TRBV11-3 and TRBJ2-1; D could derive from TRBD1 or TRBD2 (6 bases each). Sequenced material: PBMCs. This TCR came from a woman aged 35 to 49 in good health. Some clones in this sample may be carry-over from other donors' samples. Written as DNA, the CDR3 is TGTGCCAGCAGCTTAGGGGGGGCCAATGAGCAGTTCTTC. Its protein is CASSLGGANEQFF.